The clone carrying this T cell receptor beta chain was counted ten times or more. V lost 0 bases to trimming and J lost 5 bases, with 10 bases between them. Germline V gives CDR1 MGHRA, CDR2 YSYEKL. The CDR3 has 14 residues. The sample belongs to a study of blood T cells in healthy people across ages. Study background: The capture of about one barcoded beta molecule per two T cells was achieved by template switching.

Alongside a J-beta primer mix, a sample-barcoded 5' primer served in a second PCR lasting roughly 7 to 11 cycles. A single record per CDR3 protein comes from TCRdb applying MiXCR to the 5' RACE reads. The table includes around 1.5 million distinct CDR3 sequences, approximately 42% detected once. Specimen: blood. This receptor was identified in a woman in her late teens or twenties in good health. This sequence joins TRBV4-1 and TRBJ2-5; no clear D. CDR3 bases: TGCGCCAGCAGCCAAGAAGGGTCGTCGGAGACCCAGTACTTC. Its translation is CASSQEGSSETQYF.